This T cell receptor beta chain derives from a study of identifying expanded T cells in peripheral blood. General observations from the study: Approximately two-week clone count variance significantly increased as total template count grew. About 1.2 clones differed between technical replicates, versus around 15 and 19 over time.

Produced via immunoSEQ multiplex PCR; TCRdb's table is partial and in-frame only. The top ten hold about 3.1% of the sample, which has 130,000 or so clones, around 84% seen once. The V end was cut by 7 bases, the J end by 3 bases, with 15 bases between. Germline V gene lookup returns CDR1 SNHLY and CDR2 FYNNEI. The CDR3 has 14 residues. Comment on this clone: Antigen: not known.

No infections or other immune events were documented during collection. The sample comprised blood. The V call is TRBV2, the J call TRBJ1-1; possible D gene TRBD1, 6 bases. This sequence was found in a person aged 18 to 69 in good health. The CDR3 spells CASTQRGGDTEAFF. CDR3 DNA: TGTGCCAGCACCCAAAGGGGGGGGGACACTGAAGCTTTCTTT.